These 6 T cell receptor beta chains were all obtained from the same sample, sequenced in a study of regulatory T cells in long-lasting Graves disease. Documented time point: newly diagnosed GD, antithyroid drugs for less than 3 months. Scientists built the TCR library using RNA that was extracted from PBMCs. Researchers made TCR beta libraries by using iRepertoire HTBI primers and running Arm-PCR on CDR3 regions. Each CDR3 protein gets one entry after TCRdb re-called the multiplex PCR reads with MiXCR. This table has approximately 440,000 distinct CDR3 sequences, about 17% appearing once. This sample also appeared in a second study, on T cells in Graves' hyperthyroidism and ophthalmopathy.

Sequenced here: peripheral blood mononuclear cells (PBMCs), sampled at new diagnosis, from a patient treated with antithyroid drugs. These receptor sequences come from a man in his forties with Graves disease.

This clonotype was observed a handful of times. The gene calls are TRBV20-1 and TRBJ2-7; 8 nucleotides line up with TRBD1. Germline-derived CDR1 and CDR2 are DFQATT and SNEGSKA (reference sequence). CDR3 length equals 13 residues. J gave up 3 bases and V 6 bases, and 7 bases lay outside the gene matches. The CDR3 DNA is TGCAGTGCCGGACAGGGAGGCCTCTACGAGCAGTACTTC. Residues: CSAGQGGLYEQYF.

This clonotype occurred a few times. This rearrangement joins TRBV7-9 to TRBJ2-1; 12 bases fit TRBD2. Per the germline V gene, CDR1 is SEHNR and CDR2 is FQNEAQ (reference sequence). This CDR3 is 18 amino acids long. V shed 4 bases and J 0 bases; nucleotides not matched to a gene: 7. Written as DNA, the CDR3 is TGTGCCAGCAGCTCTACTAGCGGGAGGAGGGGCTCCTACAATGAGCAGTTCTTC. Amino acids: CASSSTSGRRGSYNEQFF.

In its sample, this clonotype was seen many times. CDR3 coding DNA: TGTGCCAGCACCACCCCCAGCGGACGGAACACCGGGGAGCTGTTTTTT. Its translation: CASTTPSGRNTGELFF. The gene calls are TRBV11-3 and TRBJ2-2; tentatively, D is TRBD2 (5 bases). Between the trimmed V and J ends, which lost 7 bases and 1 base, there was a span of 16 bases. The CDR3 totals 16 residues. Germline lookup yields CDR1 SGHNT and CDR2 YENEEA.

The genes are TRBV19 and TRBJ2-6; perhaps TRBD2 as D (7 bases). CDR1 and CDR2 from the germline V gene are LNHDA and SQIVND (reference sequence). Trimming removed 2 bases at V and 3 bases at J, with 11 bases between. The CDR3 length is 16 residues. The CDR3 loop reads CASSIRGGSGANVLTF. CDR3 in DNA: TGTGCCAGTAGTATAAGGGGGGGCAGTGGGGCCAACGTCCTGACTTTC.

This clonotype was observed many times. This chain uses TRBV28 with TRBJ1-5; TRBD1 might be the D (5 bases). Germline-derived CDR1 and CDR2 are MDHEN and SYDVKM. Trimming removed 5 bases at V and 3 bases at J, with 14 bases between. CDR3 length: 15 amino acids. Written as DNA, the CDR3 is TGTGCCAGCAGTATGGCCGGGGACCTCAATCAGCCCCAGCATTTT. Translating gives CASSMAGDLNQPQHF.

CDR3 protein: CASSEGAGRGEAFF. CDR3 DNA sequence: TGTGCCAGCAGTGAAGGTGCGGGCCGGGGTGAAGCTTTCTTT. This rearrangement joins TRBV25-1 to TRBJ1-1; D call uncertain. Germline-derived CDR1 and CDR2 are MGHDK and SYGVNS. The V gene lost 2 bases and the J gene lost 7 bases, with 14 bases spanning the gap. The CDR3 has 14 amino acids.